This TCR beta chain was observed in a study of CD8+ T cells in alopecia areata. Study in general: Treated patients were given oral tofacitinib, which was dosed at 5 to 10 mg twice daily.

cDNA prepared by RNA extraction and subsequent reverse transcription served as the template for sequencing. Method: immunoSEQ multiplex PCR; TCRdb's copy keeps in-frame clones and lacks some. The table shows 95,000 to 100,000 clones, with more than 55% occurring only once. Specified treatment: oral pan-JAK inhibitor, 5-10 mg twice daily. This sample comprised CD8+ T cells sorted from blood, obtained at week 4, from a patient treated with tofacitinib. The source of this sequence is a human donor with alopecia areata.

The CDR3 DNA reads as TGTGCCAGCTCACCACCCGGGACAGGGGGCGTAGGCTATGGCTACACCTTC. Translation: CASSPPGTGGVGYGYTF. This chain links TRBV18 with TRBJ1-2; 12 nucleotides agree with TRBD1. The CDR3 is made up of 17 amino acids. CDR1 and CDR2 from the germline V gene are KGHSH and LQKENI. Unmatched junction bases numbered 6, after V lost 0 bases and J lost 4 bases.